The 31 T cell receptor beta chains given below trace back to one sample, sequenced in a study of spatial heterogeneity in lung cancer. As to time point: blood at routine non-recurrence follow-up after resection. TCRdb processed the 5' RACE reads anew with MiXCR; each CDR3 protein has one entry. The data contain 60,000 to 85,000 distinct CDR3 sequences, over 7% of them singletons. Here the sequenced sample was PBMCs, taken at follow-up. The receptors come from a female donor with early-stage non-small cell lung cancer.

This clonotype has ten or more counts. Here the CDR3 DNA reads TGTGCCAGCAGCCCAGCGGTCGGGGGCCGGTATGGCTACACCTTC. Protein product: CASSPAVGGRYGYTF. V gene TRBV7-2 combines with J gene TRBJ1-2; perhaps TRBD1 as D (6 bases). The length of the CDR3 is 15 residues. The V end was cut by 5 bases, the J end by 5 bases, with 18 bases between. CDR1 is SGHTA and CDR2 is FQGNSA in the germline V gene.

The chain uses TRBV2 and TRBJ2-1, with D perhaps matching TRBD1 or TRBD2 (5 bases each). Germline V lookup: CDR1 SNHLY, CDR2 FYNNEI. CDR3 size: 12 residues. V lost 5 bases and J lost 9, with 11 bases in between. The CDR3 region has the DNA TGTGCCAGCAGTATCGGTGGGGGTGAGCAGTTCTTC. Its protein product is CASSIGGGEQFF.

This clonotype was observed many times. V is TRBV20-1 and J is TRBJ1-4; perhaps TRBD1 as D (5 bases). The CDR3 sequence is 13 residues long. Germline CDR1 DFQATT, CDR2 SNEGSKA (reference sequence). V lost 0 bases and J lost 7, with 9 bases in between. This chain's CDR3 is CSARDTGGEKLFF. CDR3 coding DNA: TGCAGTGCTAGAGACACAGGTGGTGAAAAACTGTTTTTT.

This clonotype has a count of ten or more. The chain links TRBV7-6 to TRBJ2-2; TRBD1 aligns across 9 bases. This CDR3 is 15 amino acids long. Germline V CDR1 and CDR2: SGHVS, FNYEAQ. With V trimmed by 5 bases and J by 5 bases, 6 bases remained unmatched. Here the CDR3 reads CASSGWTGATGELFF. The CDR3, as DNA: TGTGCCAGCAGCGGATGGACAGGGGCGACCGGGGAGCTGTTTTTT. Using reference TRBV7-6 and TRBJ2-2 for the parts outside the CDR3, the full variable domain is GAGVSQSPRYKVTKRGQDVALRCDPISGHVSLYWYRQALGQGPEFLTYFNYEAQQDKSGLPNDRFSAERPEGSISTLTIQRTEQRDSAMYRCASSGWTGATGELFFGEGSRLTVL.

This clonotype was seen at least ten times. The V call is TRBV10-1, the J call TRBJ2-7; D might be TRBD1 or TRBD2, each matching 5 bases. V was cut by 3 bases and J by 3 bases, with 9 bases left in between. The CDR3 is made up of 13 amino acids. CDR1 is WNHNN, CDR2 SYGVQD, per germline (reference sequence). The CDR3 here is CASSEQEDYEQYF. For the CDR3, the DNA is TGCGCCAGCAGTGAACAGGAGGACTACGAGCAGTACTTC.

In nucleotides, the CDR3 is TGTGCCAGCAGCTTGGCCACCACAGATACGCAGTATTTT. This translates into CASSLATTDTQYF. V and J are TRBV5-4 and TRBJ2-3, with unresolved D. CDR3 length: 13 amino acids. The ends were cut back, 0 bases at V and 2 bases at J, with 4 bases in the middle. CDR1 and CDR2 from the germline V gene are SGHNT and YYREEE (reference sequence).

This clonotype was seen at least ten times. The chain is built from TRBV3-1 and TRBJ2-1; a weak D match, TRBD1 (6 bases). This CDR3 is 15 amino acids long. Germline values: CDR1 LGHDT, CDR2 YNNKEL (reference sequence). Trimming took 3 bases from V and 7 from J, leaving 16 bases between them. The CDR3 loop reads CASSHSQGSWNEQFF. Written as DNA, the CDR3 is TGTGCCAGCAGCCATAGCCAGGGGAGTTGGAATGAGCAGTTCTTC.

This clonotype was counted between two and nine times. V is TRBV7-9 and J is TRBJ2-1; TRBD2 might be the D (6 bases). The CDR3 contains 15 residues. Germline assignment: CDR1 SEHNR and CDR2 FQNEAQ (reference sequence). V lost 5 bases, J lost 6 bases, and 17 bases lay in between. CDR3 sequence (DNA): TGTGCCAGCAGCCGTGACACAATGGGACTCAATGAGCAGTTCTTC. It specifies CASSRDTMGLNEQFF.

This clonotype was detected ten times or more. V is TRBV7-2 and J is TRBJ2-3; D is undetermined. The V end lost 1 base, the J end lost 3 bases, and 11 bases lay between the germline ends. Germline V gene lookup returns CDR1 SGHTA and CDR2 FQGNSA. The CDR3 loop spans 15 amino acids. The CDR3, as DNA: TGTGCCAGCAGCTTAGTGGCTAGTTGGACAGATACGCAGTATTTT. This codes for CASSLVASWTDTQYF.

This chain connects TRBV2 to TRBJ1-5; D is perhaps TRBD1 (5 bases). Germline CDR1 reads SNHLY; CDR2 reads FYNNEI. The CDR3 consists of 12 residues. Trimming left V 8 bases short and J 6 bases short, with 11 bases between. The CDR3 DNA is TGTGCCAGCTGTCGGGGGAGTCAGCCCCAGCATTTT. Translated: CASCRGSQPQHF.

This clonotype was counted many times. The chain recombines TRBV25-1 with TRBJ2-3; a weak D match, TRBD2 (6 bases). V shed 0 bases and J shed 0 bases, with 22 bases lying between them. From germline, CDR1 is MGHDK and CDR2 SYGVNS. There are 20 residues in the CDR3. The CDR3 protein is CASSEYRGIVQFWSTDTQYF. DNA of the CDR3: TGTGCCAGCAGTGAATACCGCGGGATCGTACAGTTTTGGAGCACAGATACGCAGTATTTT.

This clonotype was detected ten times or more. The rearrangement uses TRBV6-1 and TRBJ1-5, with D perhaps TRBD1 (6 bases). The germline V gene has CDR1 MNHNS and CDR2 SASEGT. CDR3 length equals 17 residues. The V end lost 4 bases, the J end lost 1 base, and 17 bases lay between the germline ends. The CDR3 spells CASSGKGQPGSNQPQHF. The CDR3 DNA reads as TGTGCCAGCAGTGGAAAAGGACAGCCGGGGAGCAATCAGCCCCAGCATTTT.

This clonotype was seen only a few times. This rearrangement joins TRBV20-1 to TRBJ2-5; D may be TRBD1 (6 bases). Between the trimmed V and J ends, which lost 6 bases and 2 bases, there was a span of 19 bases. CDR1 and CDR2 from the germline V gene are DFQATT and SNEGSKA (reference sequence). The CDR3 loop spans 15 amino acids. The CDR3 DNA reads TGCAGTGCGCCCACCGCAGGGGCGCGGCAAGAGACCCAGTACTTC. Residues: CSAPTAGARQETQYF.

This clonotype was seen many times. The V and J genes are TRBV7-9 and TRBJ1-4; 8 bases line up with TRBD1. The germline CDR1 and CDR2 sequences are SEHNR and FQNEAQ (reference sequence). With 6 bases clipped from V and 5 bases from J, the junction kept 5 bases outside the gene matches. There are 14 residues in the CDR3. The CDR3: CASRSGQGNEKLFF. In DNA, the CDR3 is TGTGCCAGCAGGTCAGGACAGGGCAATGAAAAACTGTTTTTT. Together with reference TRBV7-9 and TRBJ1-4, the CDR3 gives the full variable domain: DTGVSQNPRHKITKRGQNVTFRCDPISEHNRLYWYRQTLGQGPEFLTYFQNEAQLEKSRLLSDRFSAERPKGSFSTLEIQRTEQGDSAMYLCASRSGQGNEKLFFGSGTQLSVL.

This clonotype was found a few times. This chain joins TRBV12-3 or TRBV12-4 and TRBJ1-1; weak D call: TRBD1 (5 bases). Trimming took off 5 bases at V and 1 base at J, with 17 bases between the two ends. This CDR3 is 16 amino acids long. The CDR3 here is CASSPRRGGGNTEAFF. The DNA of the CDR3 is TGTGCCAGCAGTCCTAGAAGGGGCGGGGGGAACACTGAAGCTTTCTTT.

The chain links TRBV9 to TRBJ1-1; tentatively, D is TRBD1 (6 bases). Germline CDR1 and CDR2: SGDLS and YYNGEE. The V and J ends lost 0 bases and 4 bases respectively, with 7 bases between them. The length of the CDR3 is 13 residues. CDR3 sequence (DNA): TGTGCCAGCAGCGTAGAGGGGGTCACTGAAGCTTTCTTT. This gives the protein CASSVEGVTEAFF.

This clonotype showed up many times. The CDR3 here is CASSLSDSVFNNEQFF. In DNA form, the CDR3 reads TGTGCCAGCTCACTCTCAGATAGCGTGTTCAACAATGAGCAGTTCTTC. The chain is built from TRBV18 and TRBJ2-1; D may be TRBD2 (5 bases). This CDR3 is 16 amino acids long. Trimming cost V 4 bases and J 5 bases, with 18 bases left between them. Germline assignment: CDR1 KGHSH and CDR2 LQKENI. Filled out from reference TRBV18 and TRBJ2-1, the complete variable domain reads NAGVMQNPRHLVRRRGQEARLRCSPMKGHSHVYWYRQLPEEGLKFMVYLQKENIIDESGMPKERFSAEFPKEGPSILRIQQVVRGDSAAYFCASSLSDSVFNNEQFFGPGTRLTVL.

This clonotype was observed a few times. The chain recombines TRBV6-2 or TRBV6-3 with TRBJ1-1; D is unresolved. V was pared by 6 bases and J by 3 bases, with 8 bases between. Germline V lookup: CDR1 MNHEY, CDR2 SVGEGT. This CDR3 has 12 residues. CDR3 protein: CASRVEYTEAFF. CDR3 nucleotides: TGTGCCAGCAGAGTTGAGTACACTGAAGCTTTCTTT.

This clonotype has more than one count but fewer than ten. The CDR3 nucleotides read TGTGCCAGCAGTTACCTCCTGGGGGGCGGGAGGAGCTCCTACGAGCAGTACTTC. Protein: CASSYLLGGGRSSYEQYF. This sequence joins TRBV6-5 and TRBJ2-7; 8 positions agree with TRBD2. The junction had 12 bases not matched to a gene; V was cut back by 2 bases and J by 0 bases. Per germline, CDR1 MNHEY and CDR2 SVGAGI. This CDR3 is built from 18 residues.

This clonotype was counted ten times or more. CDR3 in amino acids: CASKLGGRTGELFF. Here the CDR3 DNA reads TGTGCCAGCAAATTAGGGGGCCGAACCGGGGAGCTGTTTTTT. The V and J genes are TRBV2 and TRBJ2-2; 7 nucleotides line up with TRBD1. The CDR3 is made up of 14 amino acids. Germline trimming cut 7 bases from V and 5 bases from J; bases unmatched to any gene: 7. Germline V CDR1 and CDR2: SNHLY, FYNNEI.

In this sample, this clonotype turned up many times. The chain combines TRBV18 with TRBJ1-5; D perhaps matches TRBD1 (5 bases). Germline V gene sequence: CDR1 KGHSH, CDR2 LQKENI. Trimming took 3 bases from V and 7 from J, leaving 10 bases between them. The CDR3 sequence is 13 residues long. DNA for the CDR3: TGTGCCAGCTCACCGGGGGATGAGCAGCCCCAGCATTTT. Translating gives CASSPGDEQPQHF.

This clonotype was seen more than once but under ten times. The V and J genes are TRBV10-2 and TRBJ2-4; the D is unclear. The CDR3 runs to 14 residues. Looked up from germline, CDR1 is WSHSY and CDR2 is SAAADI. With 2 bases removed from V and 0 bases from J, the gap between germline ends came to 5 bases. CDR3 sequence: CASSEAQAKNIQYF. The DNA of the CDR3 is TGCGCCAGCAGTGAGGCCCAAGCCAAAAACATTCAGTACTTC.

The table lists this clonotype with many counts. The chain uses TRBV5-1 and TRBJ2-2; D is undetermined. Germline CDR1 SGHRS, CDR2 YFSETQ. CDR3 length: 13 amino acids. The ends were cut back, 4 bases at V and 6 bases at J, with 10 bases in the middle. The CDR3 spells CASSPQQSGELFF. The CDR3 DNA reads TGCGCCAGCAGCCCCCAACAATCCGGGGAGCTGTTTTTT.

The sample holds a few counts of this clonotype. For the CDR3, the DNA is TGTGCCAGCAGTTCCCAGGGGAGGGACAGGGCGGGAGATACGCAGTATTTT. It translates to CASSSQGRDRAGDTQYF. J is TRBJ2-3 and V is TRBV27; TRBD1 agrees at 9 bases. J gave up 5 bases and V 4 bases, and 13 bases lay outside the gene matches. This CDR3 region has 17 residues. Germline CDR1 reads MNHEY; CDR2 reads SMNVEV (reference sequence).

This chain uses TRBV2 with TRBJ1-3, with no clear D. There are 13 residues in the CDR3. V was trimmed by 7 bases and J by 2 bases, leaving 9 bases between them. Germline loops: CDR1 SNHLY, CDR2 FYNNEI. The CDR3 region is CASKRAAGNTIYF. Here the CDR3 DNA reads TGTGCCAGCAAGAGGGCCGCTGGAAACACCATATATTTT.

The chain employs TRBV20-1 and TRBJ2-1; TRBD2 matches at 11 bases. Per the germline V gene, CDR1 is DFQATT and CDR2 is SNEGSKA (reference sequence). The CDR3 runs 13 residues. The J segment lost 9 bases and the V segment lost 5 bases, leaving 6 bases of the junction unmatched. CDR3 residues: CSAPLAGGGEQFF. For the CDR3, the DNA is TGCAGTGCTCCCCTAGCGGGGGGTGGTGAGCAGTTCTTC.

Many counts were recorded for this clonotype. The J gene is TRBJ1-1, the V gene TRBV28, with a possible D match to TRBD1 (5 bases). CDR1 and CDR2 (germline): MDHEN, SYDVKM. The ends were cut back, 5 bases at V and 6 bases at J, with 13 bases in the middle. CDR3 size: 13 residues. The CDR3 protein is CASSLQGPAEAFF. CDR3 bases: TGTGCCAGCAGTCTCCAGGGACCTGCTGAAGCTTTCTTT.

This clonotype was detected many times. The chain carries TRBV18 and TRBJ1-2; 9 bases agree with TRBD1. In germline, CDR1 is KGHSH, CDR2 LQKENI. J lost 6 bases, V lost 5 bases, and 10 bases had no gene match. The CDR3 spans 15 residues. CDR3 loop: CASSTYRDRDDGYTF. The CDR3 DNA sequence: TGTGCCAGCTCAACATACCGGGACAGGGATGATGGCTACACCTTC.

The table lists this clonotype with many counts. V usage is TRBV5-1 and J usage is TRBJ2-5, with D maybe TRBD2 (5 bases). Germline CDR1 is SGHRS and CDR2 is YFSETQ. CDR3 length: 14 residues. V was cut by 3 bases and J by 5 bases, with 14 bases left in between. The CDR3 bases are TGCGCCAGCAGCTCACGGGGTTCTAGGGAGACCCAGTACTTC. Its translation is CASSSRGSRETQYF. The full variable domain, completed using reference TRBV5-1 and TRBJ2-5, is KAGVTQTPRYLIKTRGQQVTLSCSPISGHRSVSWYQQTPGQGLQFLFEYFSETQRNKGNFPGRFSGRQFSNSRSEMNVSTLELGDSALYLCASSSRGSRETQYFGPGTRLLVL.

This clonotype was detected ten times or more. This chain connects TRBV28 to TRBJ1-1; 7 bases are a match to TRBD1. V was pared by 7 bases and J by 12 bases, with 14 bases of the junction left unmatched. The CDR3 spans 13 residues. Per germline, CDR1 MDHEN and CDR2 SYDVKM. The CDR3 nucleotides are TGTGCCAGCATCCCAGCGGGCGACAGGGAAACTTTCTTT. It yields the protein CASIPAGDRETFF.

This clonotype showed up many times. The CDR3 sequence is CATSGPGSHSYNEQFF. The CDR3 coding sequence is TGTGCCACCAGTGGTCCCGGAAGCCACTCCTACAATGAGCAGTTCTTC. The chain employs TRBV24-1 and TRBJ2-1; D unresolved. Trimming removed 5 bases at V and 0 bases at J, with 13 bases between. Germline CDR1 and CDR2: KGHDR and SFDVKD. This CDR3 spans 16 amino acids.